What follows are 18 T cell receptor beta chains derived from one specimen sequenced in a study of shared clonotypes between healthy human individuals. Assay: immunoSEQ multiplex PCR; the TCRdb copy retains only in-frame clones and omits some. The sample gives fewer than 1.4 million clones, approximately 80% of which show up once; roughly 0.55% is in the top ten. Sequenced material: memory CD4+ T cells from PBMCs. Indicated subset: CD45RA-negative fraction. Receptors were obtained from a man aged 18 to 29 in good health. Some clones in this sample may be carry-over from other donors' samples.

This clone was counted a few times. V is TRBV9 and J is TRBJ1-2; tentative D call: TRBD1 (5 bases). CDR3 size: 13 residues. Germline CDR1 SGDLS, CDR2 YYNGEE. With 6 bases removed from V and 3 bases from J, the gap between germline ends came to 12 bases. This CDR3 is CASNLGGDYGYTF. CDR3 nucleotides: TGTGCCAGCAATCTCGGGGGAGACTATGGCTACACCTTC.

To note about this clone: A clone one base away is much larger, so this may be a read error. This sequence joins TRBV7-8 and TRBJ1-4; 7 bases agree with TRBD1. The germline gives CDR1 SGHVS, CDR2 FQNEAQ. Trimming cost V 2 bases and J 0 bases; bases outside gene matches: 0. CDR3 length equals 15 residues. This CDR3 is CASSLQGATNEKLFF. In nucleotides, the CDR3 is TGTGCCAGCAGCTTACAGGGGGCAACTAATGAAAAACTGTTTTTT.

The CDR3 reads CASSLGGSGSRETQYF. The CDR3 nucleotides are TGTGCCAGCAGCTTGGGGGGGAGCGGGAGCAGGGAGACCCAGTACTTC. The chain is built from TRBV5-4 and TRBJ2-5, with 8 bases lining up with TRBD2. Trimming took 0 bases from V and 5 from J; bases not matched to a gene: 9. The CDR3 is 16 amino acids. Looked up from germline, CDR1 is SGHNT and CDR2 is YYREEE (reference sequence).

This sequence joins TRBV30 and TRBJ2-7; D is undetermined. CDR3 length: 15 residues. The V end lost 0 bases, the J end lost 4 bases, and 16 bases lay between the germline ends. Germline assignment: CDR1 GTSNPN and CDR2 SVGIG (reference sequence). The CDR3 nucleotides are TGTGCCTGGAGTGTATTTGGGCACATCGGGTACGAGCAGTACTTC. This sequence encodes CAWSVFGHIGYEQYF.

The chain is built from TRBV2 and TRBJ1-3, with 12 bases fitting TRBD1. Germline V gene data show CDR1 as SNHLY and CDR2 as FYNNEI. The V segment lost 7 bases and the J segment 4 bases; nucleotides outside the gene matches: 8. This CDR3 region has 16 residues. CDR3 region: CASTVGQGASGNTIYF. The CDR3 bases are TGTGCCAGCACCGTGGGACAGGGGGCTTCGGGAAACACCATATATTTT. The whole variable domain, filled in from reference TRBV2 and TRBJ1-3, reads EPEVTQTPSHQVTQMGQEVILRCVPISNHLYFYWYRQILGQKVEFLVSFYNNEISEKSEIFDDQFSVERPDGSNFTLKIRSTKLEDSAMYFCASTVGQGASGNTIYFGEGSWLTVV.

The chain uses TRBV11-3 and TRBJ2-7; D is possibly TRBD2 (5 bases). CDR1 and CDR2 (germline): SGHNT, YENEEA. Trimming removed 3 bases at V and 6 bases at J, with 12 bases between. The CDR3 covers 13 residues. DNA of the CDR3: TGTGCCAGCAGCTTGGGTTGGGGAGTCGAGCAGTACTTC. It translates to CASSLGWGVEQYF.

The rearrangement joins TRBV5-1 to TRBJ1-2, with 7 nucleotides matching TRBD1. The CDR3 is made up of 15 amino acids. In germline, CDR1 is SGHRS, CDR2 YFSETQ. V shed 3 bases, J shed 7 bases, and the junction held 12 bases outside the gene matches. The CDR3 sequence: CASSSGTQGWRGYTF. The CDR3 DNA reads TGCGCCAGCAGCTCTGGGACACAGGGGTGGCGTGGCTACACCTTC.

As regards this clone: With only one base between it and a far larger clone, this is likely a read error. This sequence joins TRBV4-3 and TRBJ2-1; TRBD2 is a possible D gene (5 bases). Germline assignment: CDR1 LGHNA and CDR2 YSLEER. Trimming took off 1 base at V and 6 bases at J, with 16 bases between the two ends. This CDR3 comprises 16 residues. The CDR3 reads CASSQVSLEGLNEQFF. CDR3 coding DNA: TGCGCCAGCAGCCAAGTGTCCCTAGAGGGCCTCAATGAGCAGTTCTTC.

The rearrangement links TRBV2 to TRBJ2-3; D is unclear. The CDR3 is 13 residues long. V was pared by 11 bases and J by 4 bases, with 16 bases between. Germline CDR1 and CDR2: SNHLY and FYNNEI. The CDR3 DNA reads TGTGCCTATGCAACGGGTCGCTCAGATACGCAGTATTTT. It translates to CAYATGRSDTQYF.

As to this clone: Other nucleotide sequences from this sample produce the same CDR3. J is TRBJ2-7 and V is TRBV9; D is unresolved. The germline CDR1 and CDR2 sequences are SGDLS and YYNGEE. The ends were cut back, 4 bases at V and 3 bases at J, with 8 bases in the middle. The CDR3 contains 12 residues. The CDR3 nucleotides are TGTGCCAGCAGCCCCGATAACTACGAGCAGTACTTC. This sequence encodes CASSPDNYEQYF.

The rearrangement joins TRBV18 to TRBJ2-3, with 8 bases fitting TRBD2. J gave up 0 bases and V 3 bases, and 8 bases lay outside the gene matches. Germline CDR1 KGHSH, CDR2 LQKENI. The CDR3 totals 17 residues. DNA for the CDR3: TGTGCCAGCTCACCTCCTGGAAGCGGGAGTAGCACAGATACGCAGTATTTT. Encoded protein: CASSPPGSGSSTDTQYF.

There are a few counts of this clone. The genes are TRBV6-6 and TRBJ2-1, with 13 bases aligning to TRBD2. The germline gives CDR1 MNHNY, CDR2 SVGAGI (reference sequence). This CDR3 contains 15 residues. The J segment lost 8 bases and the V segment lost 5 bases, leaving 6 bases of the junction unmatched. The CDR3 is CASSHRTSGSYEQFF. The DNA for the CDR3 is TGTGCCAGCAGTCACCGGACTAGCGGGAGCTATGAGCAGTTCTTC.

CDR3 DNA: TGTGCCAGCAGCTTGTTCACGGGAAATGAGCAGTTCTTC. This encodes CASSLFTGNEQFF. This chain connects TRBV7-6 to TRBJ2-1, with D perhaps matching TRBD2 (5 bases). This CDR3 comprises 13 residues. V lost 3 bases and J lost 7, with 10 bases in between. The germline gives CDR1 SGHVS, CDR2 FNYEAQ. The full variable domain, rest sourced from reference TRBV7-6 and TRBJ2-1, is GAGVSQSPRYKVTKRGQDVALRCDPISGHVSLYWYRQALGQGPEFLTYFNYEAQQDKSGLPNDRFSAERPEGSISTLTIQRTEQRDSAMYRCASSLFTGNEQFFGPGTRLTVL.

The sample holds a few counts of this clone. The chain carries TRBV6-6 and TRBJ2-7; 9 nucleotides match TRBD1. After removal of 8 bases from V and 6 bases from J, the junction contained 11 bases not matched to a gene. This CDR3 spans 14 amino acids. Germline CDR1 and CDR2: MNHNY and SVGAGI (reference sequence). The CDR3 spells CASAAGTGTGEQYF. The CDR3 DNA is TGTGCCAGCGCCGCCGGGACAGGGACCGGCGAGCAGTACTTC.

In the case of this clone: One end of the junction does not line up with germline, which may come from a read error. The chain combines TRBV18 with TRBJ2-7, with a tentative D call TRBD2 (5 bases). CDR3 length: 13 residues. Germline V gives CDR1 KGHSH, CDR2 LQKENI. CDR3 coding DNA: TGTGCCAGCTCACCGGCTAGCTCCCACGAGCAGTACTTC. Protein sequence: CASSPASSHEQYF.

This chain uses TRBV10-1 with TRBJ1-1, with D perhaps TRBD1 (6 bases). The CDR3 covers 19 residues. V was pared by 8 bases and J by 1 base, with 29 bases between. From germline, CDR1 is WNHNN and CDR2 SYGVQD (reference sequence). CDR3 nucleotide sequence: TGCGCCAGCTCCGAACGTCGGACAGACATGATGTGGGAGAACACTGAAGCTTTCTTT. Translating it yields CASSERRTDMMWENTEAFF.

The chain is built from TRBV28 and TRBJ1-5, with 9 bases matching TRBD1. The germline CDR1 and CDR2 sequences are MDHEN and SYDVKM. Trimming took 5 bases from V and 4 from J; bases not matched to a gene: 6. The CDR3 length is 15 residues. CDR3 sequence reads: CASSPNGQGNQPQHF. DNA for the CDR3: TGTGCCAGCAGTCCCAACGGACAGGGGAATCAGCCCCAGCATTTT.

In its sample, this clone was seen a few times. The rearrangement uses TRBV30 and TRBJ1-2, with D uncertain. Between the trimmed V and J ends, which lost 2 bases and 7 bases, there was a span of 8 bases. Germline V lookup: CDR1 GTSNPN, CDR2 SVGIG (reference sequence). The CDR3 spans 11 residues. The CDR3 region has the DNA TGTGCCTGGAGTTCAAACAGTGGCTACACCTTC. Its translation: CAWSSNSGYTF.